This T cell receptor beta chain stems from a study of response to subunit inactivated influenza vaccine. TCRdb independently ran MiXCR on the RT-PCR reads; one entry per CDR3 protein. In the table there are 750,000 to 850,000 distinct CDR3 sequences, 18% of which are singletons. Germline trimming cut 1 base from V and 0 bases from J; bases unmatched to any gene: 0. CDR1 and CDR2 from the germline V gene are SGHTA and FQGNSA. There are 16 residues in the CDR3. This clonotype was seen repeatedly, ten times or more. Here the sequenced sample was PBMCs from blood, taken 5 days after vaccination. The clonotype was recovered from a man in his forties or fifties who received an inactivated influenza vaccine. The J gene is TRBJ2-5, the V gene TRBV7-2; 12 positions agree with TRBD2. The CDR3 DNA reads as TGTGCCAGCAGCTTAGGACTAGCGGGGGACCAAGAGACCCAGTACTTC. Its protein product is CASSLGLAGDQETQYF.